These T cell receptor beta chains were read from a single sample in a study of T cell responses to AZD1222 COVID-19 vaccine. Profiled with immunoSEQ multiplex PCR; TCRdb holds only in-frame clones, not every one. The sample consists of approximately 120,000 clones, around 85% of them appearing once. The sample consisted of peripheral blood, taken 28 days after the second AZD1222 dose. The receptors were sampled from an adult who received the AZD1222 COVID-19 vaccine. CDR3s include the opening cysteine and the closing phenylalanine or tryptophan. D genes are given only for firm matches. Clone size, where shown, is once, few, many, or a class for clones that have expanded.

CDR3 DNA: TGTGCCAGCAGCCTAACCAGCCAGGGGCCCCTCCACTTT
CDR3 protein: CASSLTSQGPLHF
clone size: .
J gene: TRBJ1-6
CDR3 length: 13
D gene: .
V gene: TRBV14

CDR3 DNA: TGTGCCAGCAGTGACGTTCTAGCGGGGGCCTACGAGCAGTACTTC
CDR3 protein: CASSDVLAGAYEQYF
clone size: .
J gene: TRBJ2-7
CDR3 length: 15
D gene: TRBD2
V gene: TRBV6-1

CDR3 DNA: TGTGCCAGCAGTTACTCGAGAAGTACTACAGCTTTCTTT
CDR3 protein: CASSYSRSTTAFF
clone size: .
J gene: TRBJ1-1
CDR3 length: 13
D gene: .
V gene: TRBV6-2/TRBV6-3

CDR3 DNA: TGTGCCAGCAGACGCGTTCAGGGCTCCGAGCAGTACTTC
CDR3 protein: CASRRVQGSEQYF
clone size: .
J gene: TRBJ2-7
CDR3 length: 13
D gene: .
V gene: TRBV7-9

CDR3 DNA: TGCGCCAGCAGCTTGGGGGCAGATACGCAGTATTTT
CDR3 protein: CASSLGADTQYF
clone size: once
J gene: TRBJ2-3
CDR3 length: 12
D gene: .
V gene: TRBV5-1

CDR3 DNA: TGCAGCGTTTCGACAGGCCAAGAGACCCAGTACTTC
CDR3 protein: CSVSTGQETQYF
clone size: .
J gene: TRBJ2-5
CDR3 length: 12
D gene: .
V gene: TRBV29-1

CDR3 DNA: TGTGCCAGCAGCCAGGGACTCCTCGAGTGGCCCCTCCACTTT
CDR3 protein: CASSQGLLEWPLHF
clone size: .
J gene: TRBJ1-6
CDR3 length: 14
D gene: .
V gene: TRBV6-5

CDR3 DNA: TGTGCCAGCAGCTCCCTAGCGGTGAGCACAGATACGCAGTATTTT
CDR3 protein: CASSSLAVSTDTQYF
clone size: .
J gene: TRBJ2-3
CDR3 length: 15
D gene: TRBD2
V gene: TRBV13

CDR3 DNA: TGTGCCAGCAGCAGACAGGCTGACACTGAAGCTTTCTTT
CDR3 protein: CASSRQADTEAFF
clone size: .
J gene: TRBJ1-1
CDR3 length: 13
D gene: .
V gene: TRBV11-2

CDR3 DNA: TGTGCCAGCAGCAAATGTATAGCGGGGGCCTACAATGAGCAGTTCTTC
CDR3 protein: CASSKCIAGAYNEQFF
clone size: .
J gene: TRBJ2-1
CDR3 length: 16
D gene: .
V gene: TRBV21-1

CDR3 DNA: TGTGCCAGCACCCAGACAGTGGCCCCCTACAATGAGCAGTTCTTC
CDR3 protein: CASTQTVAPYNEQFF
clone size: .
J gene: TRBJ2-1
CDR3 length: 15
D gene: .
V gene: TRBV11-2

CDR3 DNA: TGCGCCAGCAGCTTGGGCCAGAAGGATTCACCCCTCCACTTT
CDR3 protein: CASSLGQKDSPLHF
clone size: .
J gene: TRBJ1-6
CDR3 length: 14
D gene: .
V gene: TRBV5-1

CDR3 DNA: TGTGCCAGCAGCTTAGTGCAGGCTTTCTCTGGAAACACCATATATTTT
CDR3 protein: CASSLVQAFSGNTIYF
clone size: few
J gene: TRBJ1-3
CDR3 length: 16
D gene: .
V gene: TRBV11-2

CDR3 DNA: TGTGCCAGCACTGGAAGACCGGGCTCCAACACTGAAGCTTTCTTT
CDR3 protein: CASTGRPGSNTEAFF
clone size: .
J gene: TRBJ1-1
CDR3 length: 15
D gene: .
V gene: TRBV2

CDR3 DNA: TGTGCCACCCGAAAAGGGCGGGGGGTTGTCGACACCGGGGAGCTGTTTTTT
CDR3 protein: CATRKGRGVVDTGELFF
clone size: .
J gene: TRBJ2-2
CDR3 length: 17
D gene: TRBD2
V gene: TRBV4-2

CDR3 DNA: TGTGCCAGCAGCTCCTCCCGGGGAGGGGGGACCCAGTACTTC
CDR3 protein: CASSSSRGGGTQYF
clone size: .
J gene: TRBJ2-5
CDR3 length: 14
D gene: .
V gene: TRBV5-6

CDR3 DNA: TGTGCCAGCAGCGAGAGCCTCTCAGCGGGGGGGCCTAGCGTAATTTACAATGAGCAGTTCTTC
CDR3 protein: CASSESLSAGGPSVIYNEQFF
clone size: .
J gene: TRBJ2-1
CDR3 length: 21
D gene: TRBD2
V gene: TRBV9

CDR3 DNA: TGTGCCAGCAGCTTGGCGGGACAGGGGGCTGCGAACTATGGCTACACCTTC
CDR3 protein: CASSLAGQGAANYGYTF
clone size: .
J gene: TRBJ1-2
CDR3 length: 17
D gene: TRBD1
V gene: TRBV5-8

CDR3 DNA: TGTGCCAGCTTACCAGCGGGGCAAAGAGGTGCGCAGTATTTT
CDR3 protein: CASLPAGQRGAQYF
clone size: .
J gene: TRBJ2-3
CDR3 length: 14
D gene: TRBD2
V gene: TRBV18

CDR3 DNA: TGTGCCAGCAGCCAAGATAGGTTCGGGGTACAAGAGACCCAGTACTTC
CDR3 protein: CASSQDRFGVQETQYF
clone size: .
J gene: TRBJ2-5
CDR3 length: 16
D gene: .
V gene: TRBV4-2

CDR3 DNA: TGTGCCAGCAGCTTACAGGGGGCTATCTATGGCTACACCTTC
CDR3 protein: CASSLQGAIYGYTF
clone size: .
J gene: TRBJ1-2
CDR3 length: 14
D gene: TRBD1
V gene: TRBV7-6

CDR3 DNA: TGTGCCAGCAGTTACAACCCGGTGGTGCTGTTTTTT
CDR3 protein: CASSYNPVVLFF
clone size: .
J gene: TRBJ2-2
CDR3 length: 12
D gene: .
V gene: TRBV6-2/TRBV6-3

CDR3 DNA: TGCGCCAGCAGCCAAGATCGACAGGCCATTTTTAAGAACACTGAAGCTTTCTTT
CDR3 protein: CASSQDRQAIFKNTEAFF
clone size: .
J gene: TRBJ1-1
CDR3 length: 18
D gene: .
V gene: TRBV4-1

CDR3 DNA: TGTGCCAGCTCACCCAGGACCCGCCTTGATACGCAGTATTTT
CDR3 protein: CASSPRTRLDTQYF
clone size: .
J gene: TRBJ2-3
CDR3 length: 14
D gene: .
V gene: TRBV18

CDR3 DNA: TGTGCCAGCAGCTCTGGGACAGGGGCCTCACCCCTCCACTTT
CDR3 protein: CASSSGTGASPLHF
clone size: .
J gene: TRBJ1-6
CDR3 length: 14
D gene: TRBD1
V gene: TRBV7-2

CDR3 DNA: TGTGCCAGCAGCCCGACCCCTGGAAACACCATATATTTT
CDR3 protein: CASSPTPGNTIYF
clone size: .
J gene: TRBJ1-3
CDR3 length: 13
D gene: .
V gene: TRBV6-5

CDR3 DNA: TGCGCCAGCAGCGGAAAGGACGGCGCGAACACCGGGGAGCTGTTTTTT
CDR3 protein: CASSGKDGANTGELFF
clone size: .
J gene: TRBJ2-2
CDR3 length: 16
D gene: .
V gene: TRBV5-1